These T cell receptor beta chains were read from a single sample in a study of blood T cell repertoires in COVID-19. Profiled with immunoSEQ multiplex PCR; TCRdb holds only in-frame clones, not every one. The data contain 200,000 to 300,000 clones, 80% to 90% of them singletons. The sequenced material came from peripheral blood. These receptor sequences come from a man over 45 with acute or convalescent COVID-19. CDR3s leave out the opening cysteine and the closing phenylalanine or tryptophan. Each record gives: V gene, CDR3 length, CDR3 protein.

TRBV6-5	14	ASSYSRAGYRYEQY
TRBV6-4	11	ASSAWPNTEAF
TRBV4-2	13	ASSQVRGGNTEAF
TRBV3-1/TRBV3-2	12	ASSHGGGRTEAF
TRBV7-6	14	ASSLGTGPNTGELF
TRBV5-8	12	ASSLSSSGNTIY
TRBV7-2	14	ASSLGGGLGNEKLF
TRBV30	12	AWSADRGSEKLF
TRBV3-1/TRBV3-2	14	ASSQVWTGSFTEAF
TRBV6-4	10	ANPPSDYGYT
TRBV5-4	13	ASSLDLAGTYEQY
TRBV5-4	16	ASSLALGSGGGYNEQF
TRBV19	14	ASSSRRVNSYNEQF